Only a few counts were recorded for the clone carrying this T cell receptor beta chain. This entry belongs to a study of CD8 T cells in Susac syndrome. TCR beta sequencing was performed on blood CD8+ and CD4+ T cells. Controls were healthy donors chosen to match patients in age and sex. Both CD4+ and CD8+ T cells were negatively isolated, and TEMRA cells underwent FACS enrichment. V was clipped by 6 bases and J by 3 bases, with 12 bases between them. The CDR3 extends over 13 amino acids. Germline V gives CDR1 SGHTA, CDR2 FQGNSA. A quantity of about 0.45 to 1 ug RNA underwent reverse transcription using random hexamers. Across 54 Vbeta and 13 Jbeta, immunoSEQ multiplex PCR amplified TCR beta CDR3. From the immunoSEQ multiplex PCR reads, TCRdb called clonotypes with MiXCR, one entry per CDR3 protein. Of roughly 80,000 distinct CDR3 sequences in the sample, 85% to 95% were seen once.

The sample was CD8+ T cells from PBMCs. The rearrangement links TRBV7-2 to TRBJ2-7; TRBD1 might be the D (6 bases). The sequence was collected from a human donor in good health. The CDR3 sequence is CASSPQDSYEQYF. CDR3 bases: TGTGCCAGCAGTCCCCAGGACAGCTACGAGCAGTACTTC.